The subject of this entry is one TCR beta chain. These data are taken from a study of blood T cell repertoires in COVID-19. Some clones are missing from TCRdb's copy, which holds only in-frame ones; the method was immunoSEQ multiplex PCR. Here the sample spans under 250,000 clones, roughly 86% being singletons. CDR3 size: 15 residues. V lost 6 bases to trimming and J lost 3 bases; unmatched junction nucleotides: 11. Looked up from germline, CDR1 is SNHLY and CDR2 is FYNNEI. V gene TRBV2 combines with J gene TRBJ2-7, with 7 bases identical to TRBD1. The clonotype originates from an elderly man with acute or convalescent COVID-19. Sequenced: peripheral blood. The DNA for the CDR3 is TGTGCCAGCAGGATCCGACAGGGATCCAACTACGAGCAGTACTTC. This sequence encodes CASRIRQGSNYEQYF.